Listed below are T cell receptor beta chains from one sample, sequenced in a study of OX40 agonist ivuxolimab in advanced cancers. This table comes from immunoSEQ multiplex PCR, and its TCRdb copy is limited to in-frame clones, with some not included. Found here are around 90,000 clones, roughly 92% of them singletons; the top ten hold 1.1%. The material was CD4+ or CD8+ T cells sorted from blood, obtained in a trial of the OX40 agonist ivuxolimab. Receptor source: an adult with an advanced solid tumor such as melanoma, head and neck, liver or kidney cancer. CDR3s include the opening cysteine and the closing phenylalanine or tryptophan. D genes are given only for firm matches. Some rows have no size entry. The others give once, few or many, or a class for an expanded clone.

TRBJ2-1 | NA | NA | TRBV10-3 | CAIGVERGNEQFF | TGTGCCATCGGGGTCGAGAGGGGCAATGAGCAGTTCTTC
TRBJ2-7 | NA | TRBD2 | TRBV5-4 | CASSPSGSNDYEQYF | TGTGCCAGCAGCCCTAGCGGGAGTAATGACTACGAGCAGTACTTC
TRBJ1-3 | NA | NA | TRBV11-3 | CASRGYGNTIYF | TGTGCCAGCAGGGGGTATGGAAACACCATATATTTT
TRBJ2-7 | NA | TRBD1 | TRBV18 | CASSQELTGREQYF | TGTGCCAGCTCCCAAGAACTGACAGGGCGCGAGCAGTACTTC
TRBJ2-1 | NA | TRBD2 | TRBV4-1 | CASSGLAGYGNSEQFF | TGCGCCAGCAGCGGCCTAGCGGGATACGGGAACAGTGAGCAGTTCTTC
TRBJ1-4 | NA | NA | TRBV5-6 | CASSFAEIATNEKLFF | TGTGCCAGCAGCTTCGCAGAAATTGCAACTAATGAAAAACTGTTTTTT
TRBJ2-4 | NA | TRBD1 | TRBV6-5 | CASSYSGQGAKNIQYF | TGTGCCAGCAGTTACTCGGGACAGGGGGCCAAAAACATTCAGTACTTC
TRBJ1-2 | NA | NA | TRBV2 | CASSEQGPHYGYTF | TGTGCCAGCAGTGAACAAGGACCCCACTATGGCTACACCTTC
TRBJ2-7 | few | NA | TRBV6-5 | CASRDGIVDEQYF | TGTGCCAGCAGGGACGGGATTGTCGACGAGCAGTACTTC
TRBJ1-4 | NA | NA | TRBV29-1 | CSANGANEKLFF | TGCAGCGCCAACGGGGCAAATGAAAAACTGTTTTTT
TRBJ1-1 | NA | NA | TRBV19 | CASKQGGGTEAFF | TGTGCCAGTAAACAGGGAGGGGGAACTGAAGCTTTCTTT
TRBJ2-7 | NA | NA | TRBV7-8 | CASSQGTRGASYEQYF | TGTGCCAGCAGTCAAGGGACACGGGGGGCCTCCTACGAGCAGTACTTC
TRBJ1-3 | NA | NA | TRBV6-5 | CASSLGTSGNTIYF | TGTGCCAGCAGTTTGGGGACTTCTGGAAACACCATATATTTT
TRBJ2-1 | few | TRBD2 | TRBV6-5 | CASSSPAGGSYNEQFF | TGTGCCAGCAGTTCCCCCGCGGGAGGCTCCTACAATGAGCAGTTCTTC
TRBJ2-7 | NA | TRBD2 | TRBV2 | CASRTGLAGVYEQYF | TGTGCCAGCAGGACGGGACTAGCGGGAGTATACGAGCAGTACTTC
TRBJ2-5 | once | NA | TRBV7-6 | CASSFNPTAKETQYF | TGTGCCAGCAGCTTCAATCCGACTGCCAAAGAGACCCAGTACTTC
TRBJ2-5 | NA | NA | TRBV19 | CASSNGETQYF | TGTGCCAGTAGTAATGGGGAGACCCAGTACTTC
TRBJ2-1 | NA | TRBD1 | TRBV2 | CASSGGQGNNEQFF | TGTGCCAGCAGCGGGGGACAGGGAAACAATGAGCAGTTCTTC
TRBJ2-3 | NA | TRBD2 | TRBV11-2 | CASSSVAGARADTQYF | TGTGCCAGCAGCTCGGTAGCGGGAGCCAGGGCAGATACGCAGTATTTT
TRBJ2-7 | NA | NA | TRBV7-9 | CASSLDATSSYEQYF | TGTGCCAGCAGCTTAGATGCGACTTCCTCCTACGAGCAGTACTTC
TRBJ2-7 | NA | TRBD1 | TRBV11-2 | CASSFGQAGEQYF | TGTGCCAGCAGCTTTGGACAGGCCGGCGAGCAGTACTTC
TRBJ2-3 | NA | NA | TRBV19 | CASSIGTGPAADTQYF | TGTGCCAGTAGTATAGGGACGGGGCCTGCGGCAGATACGCAGTATTTT
TRBJ2-4 | NA | NA | TRBV4-1 | CASSPSQGAKNIQYF | TGCGCCAGCAGCCCCAGCCAGGGGGCCAAAAACATTCAGTACTTC
TRBJ2-5 | NA | NA | TRBV5-1 | CASAGSATLQETQYF | TGCGCCAGCGCAGGGAGTGCGACCCTGCAAGAGACCCAGTACTTC
TRBJ1-4 | NA | NA | TRBV12-2 | CASRFGTGNEKLFF | NA
TRBJ2-7 | NA | NA | TRBV19 | CASSTGREAYEQYF | TGTGCCAGTAGTACGGGCAGGGAAGCTTACGAGCAGTACTTC
TRBJ1-1 | NA | NA | TRBV11-2 | CASRMIGNTEAFF | TGTGCCAGCAGGATGATCGGTAACACTGAAGCTTTCTTT
TRBJ2-5 | NA | NA | TRBV10-3 | CAIGGEWETQYF | TGTGCCATAGGAGGGGAATGGGAGACCCAGTACTTC
TRBJ1-2 | NA | NA | TRBV7-9 | CASSSGASGYTF | TGTGCCAGCAGTTCCGGAGCTAGTGGCTACACCTTC
TRBJ2-7 | NA | NA | TRBV9 | CASSVGDSFGEQYF | TGTGCCAGCAGCGTAGGCGACTCCTTTGGCGAGCAGTACTTC
TRBJ1-3 | once | NA | TRBV19 | CASNGEQGAGNTIYF | TGTGCCAGTAACGGGGAGCAGGGCGCTGGAAACACCATATATTTT
TRBJ1-5 | NA | NA | TRBV10-3 | CAISAEGSNQPQHF | TGTGCCATCAGTGCGGAGGGGAGCAATCAGCCCCAGCATTTT